This is a list of T cell receptor beta chains from one sample in a study of early T cells in non-severe SARS-CoV-2 infection. TCRdb independently ran MiXCR on the 5' RACE reads; one entry per CDR3 protein. Of approximately 120,000 distinct CDR3 sequences in the sample, 15% are singletons; the top ten hold 20% to 25%. Sequencing was performed on whole blood. The source is an adult who was a healthcare worker with PCR-confirmed SARS-CoV-2 infection or an uninfected control (not recorded which). Each CDR3 is given with its conserved first and last residue.

V gene	CDR3 protein
TRBV6-1	CASSEAGDNEKLFF
TRBV29-1	CSVSSPGQPLGDEQFF
TRBV5-1	CASSGGGLDTEAFF
TRBV19	CASSIESGTRETQYF
TRBV9	CASSVARLAGAGEQYF
TRBV6-1	CASTAPVGHVNTEAFF
TRBV12-3/TRBV12-4	CASSFGGTLNTEAFF
TRBV2	CASSNPGTESYNEQFF
TRBV20-1	CSAAGTGGNEQFF
TRBV19	CASENRVGNYGYTF
TRBV11-2	CASSIQGSEAFF
TRBV12-3/TRBV12-4	CASRAGVGNEQYF
TRBV20-1	CSALGQDMGKLFF
TRBV7-9	CASSRVGRGYTF
TRBV4-1	CASRLGDGRMYGYTF
TRBV7-9	CASIKGVRVAEAFF
TRBV18	CASSPAQGPHEQYF
TRBV29-1	CSAGEGPYEQYF
TRBV4-1	CASSQDPSGLDGYTF
TRBV14	CASSRGQNSPLHF
TRBV7-8	CASSLGGTGGPPYGYTF
TRBV14	CASSLLEGYSSSPLHF
TRBV9	CASSGENSPLHF
TRBV3-1	CASSQATGQGIDGANVLTF
TRBV30	CAWSLQERSPYEQYF
TRBV7-8	CASSPPAGKGYTF
TRBV12-3/TRBV12-4	CASSIDQPQHF
TRBV18	CASSLASQETQYF
TRBV7-2	CASSKQGNQPQHF
TRBV19	CASSIVRNEQFF
TRBV7-9	CASSLEGYSYNEQFF
TRBV6-6	CASMGGYGYTF
TRBV29-1	CSVAETGGETQYF
TRBV2	CASSEVPGLGETQYF
TRBV30	CAWSALISNEQFF
TRBV7-2	CASSSGFSSSTDTQYF
TRBV3-1	CASSQLSGGPSYEQYF
TRBV5-6	CASHIAGGGYNEQFF
TRBV24-1	CATSDSQAGYTF
TRBV7-3	CASSLISGPAFF
TRBV5-1	CASIGHYATNEKLFF
TRBV2	CASTRTPGTEAFF
TRBV9	CASSVAQTANYGYTF
TRBV10-3	CAISKTGWGTDTQYF
TRBV6-5	CASRATGKAYEQYF